The 5 T cell receptor beta chains in this list originate from one sample, sequenced in a study of blood T cells in healthy people across ages. Then a second PCR, running roughly 7 to 11 cycles, was carried out with a sample-barcoded 5' primer and a J-beta primer mix. TCRdb passed the 5' RACE reads through MiXCR, listing each CDR3 protein once. The sample has 500,000 to 650,000 distinct CDR3 sequences, 25% to 35% seen once. This sample was shared with a second study, whose subject was T cells of mothers and their children.

The specimen was blood. These receptors came from a boy younger than 10 in good health.

J is TRBJ2-5 and V is TRBV29-1; D is possibly TRBD1 or TRBD2 (5 bases each). This CDR3 is 12 amino acids long. Trimming stripped 1 base from V and 7 bases from J, with 10 bases between. Looked up from germline, CDR1 is SQVTM and CDR2 is ANQGSEA. The CDR3 region is CSVEGLRGTQYF. In DNA, the CDR3 is TGCAGCGTTGAAGGTTTGAGGGGGACCCAGTACTTC.

The chain uses TRBV12-5 and TRBJ1-1, with D possibly being TRBD1 (6 bases). The germline CDR1 and CDR2 sequences are LGHNT and FRNRAP. This CDR3 is built from 14 residues. V was trimmed by 5 bases and J by 0 bases, leaving 10 bases between them. The CDR3 spells CASGPGTLNTEAFF. CDR3 coding DNA: TGTGCTAGTGGTCCCGGGACACTGAACACTGAAGCTTTCTTT.

This clonotype was observed a handful of times. The J gene is TRBJ2-2, the V gene TRBV12-3 or TRBV12-4, with D possibly being TRBD1 (6 bases). Trimming cost V 6 bases and J 6 bases, with 17 bases left between them. CDR3 length: 15 residues. CDR3: CASRLQGGSAGELFF. The CDR3 bases are TGTGCCAGCAGATTACAGGGCGGGTCGGCCGGGGAGCTGTTTTTT.

This clonotype has at least ten counts. This rearrangement joins TRBV6-2 or TRBV6-3 to TRBJ2-5, with D possibly being TRBD1 or TRBD2 (5 bases each). V was cut by 2 bases and J by 4 bases, with 11 bases left in between. Per germline, CDR1 MNHEY and CDR2 SVGEGT. This CDR3 region has 14 residues. This chain's CDR3 is CASSYGGVGETQYF. In nucleotides, the CDR3 is TGTGCCAGCAGTTACGGGGGTGTTGGAGAGACCCAGTACTTC.

This clonotype has a handful of counts. This chain uses TRBV6-6 with TRBJ2-1; 8 nucleotides match TRBD2. Germline CDR1 MNHNY, CDR2 SVGAGI (reference sequence). The CDR3 loop spans 17 amino acids. Trimming removed 4 bases from V and 2 bases from J; junction bases left unmatched: 10. DNA for the CDR3: TGTGCCAGCAGTTTACTCATAGCGGGACCGACCTACAATGAGCAGTTCTTC. Amino acids: CASSLLIAGPTYNEQFF.